The T cell receptor beta chain under discussion was sequenced for a study of post-analysis software for immune sequencing data. On the study more broadly: The courses of disease that were included comprised relapsing-remitting, secondary progressive and progressive-relapsing multiple sclerosis. Study-level results: Patients carried roughly five TRBV segments more frequently than controls did, and TRBV5-6, TRBV5-1 and TRBV20-1 were among them. Controls' normalized Chao1 diversity significantly exceeded that of multiple sclerosis patients. Batch-matched samples strongly co-clustered by F measure.

Each TCR beta cDNA library carried unique molecular identifiers. Once roughly 0.9 to 11 million T cells were used, a few hundred thousand cDNA molecules resulted. From the PCR reads, TCRdb called clonotypes with MiXCR, one entry per CDR3 protein. The table has about 460,000 distinct CDR3 sequences, around 40% seen once. V was pared by 6 bases and J by 0 bases, with 7 bases between. The CDR3 is 13 amino acids. CDR1 is KGHDR, CDR2 SFDVKD, per germline. Of note for this clonotype: Its matching antigen is unknown.

This TCR was sampled from a girl aged 10 to 17 with multiple sclerosis. Sequenced material: blood. The rearrangement links TRBV24-1 to TRBJ1-2; D uncertain. DNA for the CDR3: TGTGCCACCAGTCAAGGATCTAACTATGGCTACACCTTC. This sequence encodes CATSQGSNYGYTF.